The rows below give T cell receptor beta chains drawn from one sample of a study of T-cell reconstitution after alpha-beta-depleted transplantation in children. TCRdb independently ran MiXCR on the PCR reads; one entry per CDR3 protein. The sample has fewer than 550,000 distinct CDR3 sequences, about an eighth seen once; the top ten hold approximately 15%. The sequenced sample was PBMCs, mostly from graft donor cells, obtained 180 days after TCRalphabeta/CD19-depleted stem cell transplant. The receptors originated from a female patient under 10 years old who had a stem cell transplant for aplastic anemia, so the T cells may come from the graft donor. Both conserved end residues are part of each CDR3.

J	V	CDR3
TRBJ1-2	TRBV29-1	CSVVSGQSHYGYTF
TRBJ2-5	TRBV9	CASSVGGRLQETQYF
TRBJ2-2	TRBV29-1	CSVKGQNTGELFF
TRBJ2-1	TRBV4-1	CASSPEERTGAYNEQFF
TRBJ1-2	TRBV25-1	CASSAGGANYGYTF
TRBJ2-1	TRBV4-3	CASSQEQGAGEQFF
TRBJ2-7	TRBV20-1	CSAKLQTGYEQYF
TRBJ2-7	TRBV29-1	CSVGRTGIDEQYF
TRBJ2-7	TRBV28	CASSKSGSASYEQYF
TRBJ2-1	TRBV5-1	CASSTGTSGPNEQFF
TRBJ2-5	TRBV28	CASSLPPKGTGSGRWKTQYF
TRBJ2-7	TRBV12-3/TRBV12-4	CASSPWARTTRYEQYF
TRBJ2-1	TRBV28	CASSTPKRASYNDQFF
TRBJ2-3	TRBV18	CASSPPIMAGGLDTQYF
TRBJ2-1	TRBV24-1	CATGRGLEQFF
TRBJ1-2	TRBV7-8	CASSLARGGYTF
TRBJ2-5	TRBV15	CATSVSGREQETQYF
TRBJ2-5	TRBV7-7	CASSVGWDETQYF
TRBJ2-1	TRBV5-7	CASSFAGVRIWEQFF
TRBJ2-7	TRBV20-1	CSAGLAGQPSYEQYF
TRBJ1-1	TRBV28	CASSLSVREAFF
TRBJ2-1	TRBV7-2	CASRGVGGYNEQFF
TRBJ2-3	TRBV7-2	CASSFDRGGADTQYF
TRBJ1-2	TRBV3-1	CASSQVRGQGNYGYTF
TRBJ2-5	TRBV7-2	CASSLVTYQETQYF
TRBJ2-7	TRBV18	CASSPAQGATYEQYF
TRBJ2-3	TRBV7-2	CASSITGTSDTQYF
TRBJ2-5	TRBV20-1	CSASSVGRGPRETQYF
TRBJ2-3	TRBV6-5	CASSYGSTDTQYF
TRBJ1-2	TRBV6-1	CASSRGQGARGYTF
TRBJ2-3	TRBV20-1	CSANGRSGARDTQYF
TRBJ1-3	TRBV11-3	CASSLTGQPGGNTIYF
TRBJ2-4	TRBV12-3/TRBV12-4	CASSLPYSGAKNIQYF
TRBJ2-7	TRBV4-3	CASSQETGGTYEQYF
TRBJ1-1	TRBV13	CASSPGVRAMNTEAFF
TRBJ2-1	TRBV10-3	CAISKTGGPYNEQFF
TRBJ2-2	TRBV28	CASTGVNTGELFF
TRBJ2-3	TRBV20-1	CSAPPHTDTQYF
TRBJ2-5	TRBV10-3	CAIKSGGPQETQYF
TRBJ2-1	TRBV5-6	CASSSLGLYNEQFF
TRBJ1-2	TRBV5-1	CASSLNRQLTF
TRBJ2-2	TRBV7-3	CASSVEGQGKGKTGELFF
TRBJ2-3	TRBV7-9	CASRGDSGFLDTQYF
TRBJ2-7	TRBV3-1	CASSPWLRTYEQYF
TRBJ1-1	TRBV19	CASSTRRGMNTEAFF
TRBJ2-7	TRBV6-5	CASSYETGEYSYEQYF
TRBJ2-7	TRBV14	CASSQETGAGTPYEQYF
TRBJ2-7	TRBV4-2	CASSQVGGKGDEQYF
TRBJ2-7	TRBV20-1	CSARERVLTYEQYF
TRBJ1-3	TRBV7-2	CASSPLLGQGGNTIYF
TRBJ1-1	TRBV20-1	CSAEGLDTEAFF